A single sample is the source of the 19 T cell receptor beta chains below, sequenced in a study of blood T cell repertoires in COVID-19 (TCRdb year 2020). Library method: the immunoSEQ multiplex PCR assay. Sourced from immuneACCESS, this table was stored by TCRdb with only in-frame sequences that have V and J called. A share of the clones is absent; for the studies checked, an unresolved V gene accounts for under half, and the remainder has no known explanation. This sample has more than 400,000 clones in its table, and roughly 85% of those were observed once. 3.2% of the sample goes to the ten largest clones. Source material: peripheral blood. These receptors came from a human donor in a cohort sampled during active COVID-19.

This clone came up once. The CDR3 here is CASSYRGGELFF. CDR3 coding DNA: TGTGCCAGCAGTTACCGAGGCGGGGAGCTGTTTTTT. The chain employs TRBV6-5 and TRBJ2-2; D gene unclear. Trimming removed 2 bases from V and 7 bases from J, with 5 bases in between. Germline-derived CDR1 and CDR2 are MNHEY and SVGAGI. The CDR3 totals 12 residues.

This clone has a handful of counts. The V and J genes are TRBV4-1 and TRBJ2-7; the D is unclear. The CDR3 runs to 14 residues. Trimming removed 2 bases from V and 0 bases from J, with 8 bases in between. The germline CDR1 and CDR2 sequences are MGHRA and YSYEKL. The CDR3 spells CASSQLGLSYEQYF. CDR3 nucleotide sequence: TGCGCCAGCAGCCAATTGGGCCTCTCCTACGAGCAGTACTTC.

This clone was counted once. The V and J genes are TRBV28 and TRBJ1-2, with D possibly TRBD1 on 6 matching bases. Germline CDR1 reads MDHEN; CDR2 reads SYDVKM. The V gene lost 4 bases and the J gene lost 5 bases, with 14 bases spanning the gap. The CDR3 is made up of 14 amino acids. The CDR3 nucleotides are TGTGCCAGCAGTTCAGCAGGGGTCTCATATGGCTACACCTTC. Translated, it gives CASSSAGVSYGYTF.

The chain joins TRBV4-1 to TRBJ2-2, with 8 positions matching TRBD2. This CDR3 region has 16 residues. Germline values: CDR1 MGHRA, CDR2 YSYEKL. J gave up 4 bases and V 1 base, and 5 bases lay outside the gene matches. CDR3 protein: CASSQGPAGVTGELFF. The CDR3 bases are TGCGCCAGCAGCCAAGGGCCAGCGGGAGTCACCGGGGAGCTGTTTTTT.

This clone was seen many times. Other nucleotide sequences from this sample produce the same CDR3. The genes are TRBV30 and TRBJ1-5, with D perhaps matching TRBD1 (5 bases). The CDR3 is 13 residues long. Germline V gene sequence: CDR1 GTSNPN, CDR2 SVGIG (reference sequence). V was trimmed by 1 base and J by 1 base, leaving 5 bases between them. The CDR3 DNA reads as TGTGCCTGGAGTGGGGGCAGCAATCAGCCCCAGCATTTT. As protein: CAWSGGSNQPQHF.

The CDR3 reads CASSLDGEGYTF. In nucleotides, the CDR3 is TGTGCCAGCAGCTTGGATGGGGAGGGCTACACCTTC. V gene TRBV5-4 combines with J gene TRBJ1-2; D remains ambiguous. The ends were cut back, 0 bases at V and 8 bases at J, with 8 bases in the middle. The length of the CDR3 is 12 residues. Germline V gene sequence: CDR1 SGHNT, CDR2 YYREEE (reference sequence).

V is TRBV28 and J is TRBJ1-5; 8 bases fit TRBD1. CDR3 length: 15 residues. Germline CDR1 MDHEN, CDR2 SYDVKM. After removal of 6 bases from V and 7 bases from J, the junction contained 11 bases not matched to a gene. The CDR3 sequence is CASSSSSGGRQPQHF. DNA of the CDR3: TGTGCCAGCAGCTCGAGTTCAGGGGGCAGGCAGCCCCAGCATTTT.

The chain joins TRBV3-1 (or the pseudogene TRBV3-2) to TRBJ2-7; 8 nucleotides line up with TRBD1. The V gene end was trimmed by 5 bases and the J gene end by 9 bases; junction bases not matched to a gene: 6. This CDR3 comprises 12 residues. In germline, CDR1 is LGHDT, CDR2 YNNKEL (reference sequence). DNA of the CDR3: TGTGCCAGCAGCACCGACAGGGGAAGGCAGTACTTC. Translating it yields CASSTDRGRQYF.

Here the CDR3 DNA reads TGTGCCAGCAGCCAGAACCCTCACAGCTCCTATAATTCACCCCTCCACTTT. It is translated as CASSQNPHSSYNSPLHF. V is TRBV3-1 (or the pseudogene TRBV3-2) and J is TRBJ1-6, with D unresolved. This CDR3 region has 17 residues. Trimming stripped 3 bases from V and 0 bases from J, with 12 bases between. Germline CDR1 reads LGHDT; CDR2 reads YNNKEL (reference sequence).

The V and J genes are TRBV4-3 and TRBJ2-2; 14 nucleotides line up with TRBD2. The V gene's germline CDR1 is LGHNA and CDR2 YSLEER. The CDR3 runs 17 residues. V was pared by 0 bases and J by 6 bases, with 3 bases of the junction left unmatched. In DNA form, the CDR3 reads TGCGCCAGCAGCCAAGATAGGGGACTAGCGGGAGCCGGGGAGCTGTTTTTT. Its translation is CASSQDRGLAGAGELFF.

This clone was seen a single time. The chain uses TRBV3-1 (or the pseudogene TRBV3-2) and TRBJ2-5; TRBD2 matches at 10 bases. The CDR3 runs to 16 residues. Germline trimming cut 4 bases from V and 2 bases from J; bases unmatched to any gene: 7. Germline V gene lookup returns CDR1 LGHDT and CDR2 YNNKEL (reference sequence). CDR3 sequence reads: CASSPERLAGQETQYF. The CDR3 bases are TGTGCCAGCAGCCCCGAACGACTAGCGGGTCAAGAGACCCAGTACTTC.

The rearrangement links TRBV5-4 to TRBJ2-7, with D perhaps matching TRBD1 (6 bases). The germline V gene encodes CDR1 SGHNT and CDR2 YYREEE (reference sequence). The CDR3 consists of 14 residues. Trimming pared 7 bases from V and 0 bases from J, leaving 14 bases between. The CDR3 nucleotides read TGTGCCAGCCGCCGGGACACAAGCTCCTACGAGCAGTACTTC. Translation gives CASRRDTSSYEQYF.

The rearrangement links TRBV11-2 to TRBJ2-3; TRBD2 is a possible D gene (5 bases). Trimming took 6 bases from V and 0 from J, leaving 13 bases between them. The germline V gene has CDR1 SGHAT and CDR2 FQNNGV. The CDR3 sequence is 15 residues long. CDR3 DNA sequence: TGTGCCAGCAGTCGTGACTACTCAAGCACAGATACGCAGTATTTT. Translation gives CASSRDYSSTDTQYF.

V and J are TRBV25-1 and TRBJ1-1; TRBD1 agrees at 7 bases. Trimming at V came to 5 bases and at J to 5 bases, leaving 5 bases not matched to a gene. Germline V gene lookup returns CDR1 MGHDK and CDR2 SYGVNS. The CDR3 loop spans 13 amino acids. The CDR3 loop is CASSPTGRTEAFF. In DNA form, the CDR3 reads TGTGCCAGCAGTCCGACAGGGCGGACTGAAGCTTTCTTT.

V gene TRBV6-6 combines with J gene TRBJ1-6; the match to TRBD1 covers 8 bases. The CDR3 extends over 18 amino acids. Germline V gene data show CDR1 as MNHNY and CDR2 as SVGAGI (reference sequence). Losses at the gene ends were 5 bases for V and 10 bases for J; bases not matched to a gene: 19. The CDR3 DNA reads TGTGCCAGCAGTCACAAGGCAGGGGGCAATCTAGGTGTATCACCCCTCCACTTT. Translating gives CASSHKAGGNLGVSPLHF.

The chain carries TRBV10-3 and TRBJ1-2; D remains ambiguous. The CDR3 length is 12 residues. Trimming left V 3 bases short and J 6 bases short, with 8 bases between. The germline gives CDR1 ENHRY, CDR2 SYGVKD. The CDR3 loop reads CAISDAADGYTF. In nucleotides, the CDR3 is TGTGCCATCAGTGATGCAGCGGATGGCTACACCTTC.

This chain connects TRBV28 to TRBJ2-1, with 7 bases lining up with TRBD2. Germline lookup yields CDR1 MDHEN and CDR2 SYDVKM. The CDR3 runs 16 residues. Germline trimming cut 4 bases from V and 9 bases from J; bases unmatched to any gene: 15. Written as DNA, the CDR3 is TGTGCCAGCAGTTCCTCCGAGACTAGCAAGAAGGCTGAGCAGTTCTTC. Translating gives CASSSSETSKKAEQFF. Full variable domain (remainder filled in from reference TRBV28 and TRBJ2-1): DVKVTQSSRYLVKRTGEKVFLECVQDMDHENMFWYRQDPGLGLRLIYFSYDVKMKEKGDIPEGYSVSREKKERFSLILESASTNQTSMYLCASSSSETSKKAEQFFGPGTRLTVL.

The chain combines TRBV7-2 with TRBJ1-2; D not resolved. V lost 1 base to trimming and J lost 6 bases, with 9 bases between them. Germline V gene data show CDR1 as SGHTA and CDR2 as FQGNSA. CDR3 size: 13 residues. The CDR3 loop is CASSLVPGNGYTF. In nucleotides, the CDR3 is TGTGCCAGCAGCTTAGTCCCGGGTAATGGCTACACCTTC.

Concerning this clone itself: At the DNA level, this CDR3 is encoded by other sequences in the same sample as well. This chain joins TRBV7-9 and TRBJ2-1; possibly TRBD2 for D (6 bases). From germline, CDR1 is SEHNR and CDR2 FQNEAQ (reference sequence). CDR3 length: 13 residues. V lost 0 bases and J 6 bases, leaving 6 bases between the germline ends. As DNA, the CDR3 is TGTGCCAGCAGCTTAGCGGGAGGCAATGAGCAGTTCTTC. Its translation: CASSLAGGNEQFF.